This is a list of T cell receptor beta chains from one sample in a study of blood T cell repertoires in COVID-19. Profiled with immunoSEQ multiplex PCR; TCRdb holds only in-frame clones, not every one. Of some 62,000 clones in the sample, around 80% are singletons; the top ten hold around 21%. The specimen sequenced was peripheral blood. These receptors all stem from a woman older than 75 with active or convalescent COVID-19. CDR3s include the opening cysteine and the closing phenylalanine or tryptophan. A D gene is named only where the DNA matches it firmly. A row's size may be missing; if present it is once, few, many or a size class.

d_call,j_call,v_call,clone_size,cdr3_nt,cdr3_aa
.,TRBJ1-4,TRBV5-6,.,TGTGCCAGCAGCATCGGGTTGAATGAAAAACTGTTTTTT,CASSIGLNEKLFF
.,TRBJ2-6,TRBV7-8,.,TGTGCCAGCAGCTGGCCCGCGGCTGGGGCCAACGTCCTGACTTTC,CASSWPAAGANVLTF
.,TRBJ1-5,TRBV20-1,few,TGCAGTGCTAGTCCCGGTAGCAATCAGCCCCAGCATTTT,CSASPGSNQPQHF
.,TRBJ1-1,TRBV6-5,few,TGTGCCAGCAGAGGTTACAGGGAGAACACTGAAGCTTTCTTT,CASRGYRENTEAFF
TRBD1,TRBJ1-3,TRBV7-9,.,TGTGCCAGCAGCTTACCCGGGACAGTGTACGCTGGAAACACCATATATTTT,CASSLPGTVYAGNTIYF
.,TRBJ1-2,TRBV5-4,.,TGTGCCAGCAGCTTGGATCTAACGGGCTACACCTTC,CASSLDLTGYTF
.,TRBJ2-7,TRBV2,.,TGTGCCAGCAGTGGAGACAGCCGAGGAAACTTC,CASSGDSRGNF
.,TRBJ1-1,TRBV19,.,TGTGCCAGTAGTATAGCTGGGCTGAACACTGAAGCTTTCTTT,CASSIAGLNTEAFF
.,TRBJ2-3,TRBV10-1,.,TGCGCCAGCAGCCCCCGGACAGAGACCACAGATACGCAGTATTTT,CASSPRTETTDTQYF
.,TRBJ1-2,TRBV15,.,TGTGCCACCAGCTGGGGTCGAACAGGGAACTACACCTTC,CATSWGRTGNYTF
TRBD1,TRBJ1-1,TRBV5-1,.,TGCGCCAGCAGCCTGAACCCGCGGGGACAGGGGGCCGATGAAGCTTTCTTT,CASSLNPRGQGADEAFF
TRBD1,TRBJ2-7,TRBV9,.,TGTGCCAGCAGCCCTCTGACAGGGGACAGCGAGCAGTACTTC,CASSPLTGDSEQYF
.,TRBJ1-2,TRBV24-1,.,TGTGCCACCAGTGCCTTGGGTGCGGGGCCTGGCTACACCTTC,CATSALGAGPGYTF
.,TRBJ1-1,TRBV6-5,.,TGTGCCAGCAGAGTAGGACAGTCAGGTACGGCTGAAGCTTTCTTT,CASRVGQSGTAEAFF
TRBD1,TRBJ2-2,TRBV7-7,.,TGTGCCAGCAGGGACTCCGGACAGGACTACACCGGGGAGCTGTTTTTT,CASRDSGQDYTGELFF
.,TRBJ1-1,TRBV6-4,.,TGTGCCAGTGACCAGGAGAACACTGAAGCTTTCTTT,CASDQENTEAFF
.,TRBJ2-7,TRBV7-9,.,TGTGCCAGCAGCTCCGGGACAACCCTTTTCTACGAGCAGTACTTC,CASSSGTTLFYEQYF
.,TRBJ2-2,TRBV9,.,TGTGCCAGCAGCGTAGATGGGGGGAGCTACACCGGGGAGCTGTTTTTT,CASSVDGGSYTGELFF
TRBD1,TRBJ1-4,TRBV11-2,.,TGTGCCAGCAGCGTCAGACAGGGACTGAATGAAAAACTGTTTTTT,CASSVRQGLNEKLFF
TRBD1,TRBJ2-2,TRBV6-1,.,TGTGCCAGCAGTGCCCTCGCCGGGACAGGGGAGACCGGGGAGCTGTTTTTT,CASSALAGTGETGELFF
.,TRBJ1-1,TRBV3-1/TRBV3-2,.,TGTGCCAGCAGCCCTTATTTCCCACAGGGAACTGAAGCTTTCTTT,CASSPYFPQGTEAFF
.,TRBJ2-7,TRBV27,.,TGTGCCAGCAGTCGAGGGCGCGAGCAGTACTTC,CASSRGREQYF
.,TRBJ2-2,TRBV7-2,.,TGTGCCAGCAGCTTAGGGCCTGGGACTCCCCACCGGGAGCTGTTTTTT,CASSLGPGTPHRELFF
.,TRBJ2-7,TRBV3-1/TRBV3-2,.,TGTGCCAGCAGCCAAGGACTGCCCACCGAGCAGTACTTC,CASSQGLPTEQYF
TRBD1,TRBJ2-7,TRBV3-1/TRBV3-2,once,TGTGCCAGCAGCAACGCGGGACAGGGGAAGCGCGAGCAGTACTTC,CASSNAGQGKREQYF
.,TRBJ1-2,TRBV5-6,few,TGTGCCAGCAGCCGCAGGGGAGACTATGGCTACACCTTC,CASSRRGDYGYTF
TRBD1,TRBJ2-7,TRBV4-1,.,TGCGCCAGCAGCACAGGACAGGGGAACAATCCTTTCGACGAGCAGTACTTC,CASSTGQGNNPFDEQYF
.,TRBJ2-2,TRBV2,.,TGTGCCAGCAGGCCGAGATTGAACACCGGGGAGCTGTTTTTT,CASRPRLNTGELFF
.,TRBJ1-1,TRBV10-1,.,TGCGCCAGCAGTGAGTCGTCGGACGGGGGGCGGCAAGCTTTCTTT,CASSESSDGGRQAFF
.,TRBJ2-7,TRBV7-6,.,TGTGCCAGCAGTAAACCGGGAACCATCTACGAGCAGTACTTC,CASSKPGTIYEQYF
TRBD2,TRBJ2-7,TRBV5-4,.,TGTGCCAGCAGCTTGGTGGGCGGGGGGACTGGGTACGAGCAGTACTTC,CASSLVGGGTGYEQYF
.,TRBJ1-2,TRBV16,.,TGTGCCAGCAGCCACCCCAGGGGTGACTATGGCTACACCTTC,CASSHPRGDYGYTF
.,TRBJ1-2,TRBV18,.,TGTGCCAGCTCAGGGCAACAGGACGAACTCAGGAGTGGCTACACCTTC,CASSGQQDELRSGYTF
.,TRBJ1-2,TRBV4-1,.,TGCGCCAGCAGCCAGGGGGCACGAGGCTACACCTTC,CASSQGARGYTF
.,TRBJ2-1,TRBV2,.,TGTGCCAGCAGTGATCAGGGAAGCTCCTACAATGAGCAGTTCTTC,CASSDQGSSYNEQFF
.,TRBJ2-7,TRBV5-1,.,TGCGCCAGCAGCTCGGGGGGACAGGTCTACGAGCAGTACTTC,CASSSGGQVYEQYF
.,TRBJ1-2,TRBV7-2,.,TGTGCCAGCAGCTTAAGGATCGGGGAAGGTTCTGGCTACACCTTC,CASSLRIGEGSGYTF
.,TRBJ1-3,TRBV19,.,TGTGCCAGTACCGCTACTCTTCGGAGCTCTGGAAACACCATATATTTT,CASTATLRSSGNTIYF
.,TRBJ2-2,TRBV4-2,many,TGTGCCAGCAGGCCACCGGACAGAGAAAACACCGGGGAGCTGTTTTTT,CASRPPDRENTGELFF
.,TRBJ2-7,TRBV12-3/TRBV12-4,.,TGTGCCAGCAGGGTAGCGGCGGCCTACGAGCAGTACTTC,CASRVAAAYEQYF
TRBD1,TRBJ2-1,TRBV5-1,.,TGCGCCAGCAGCGTCGGACAGGGAGGCCACAATGAGCAGTTCTTC,CASSVGQGGHNEQFF
.,TRBJ2-1,TRBV5-6,once,TGTGCCAGCAGCTTCGGGAGTTCTTACAATGAGCAGTTCTTC,CASSFGSSYNEQFF